What follows are 6 T cell receptor beta chains derived from one specimen sequenced in a study of blood T cell repertoires in COVID-19. Assay used: immunoSEQ multiplex PCR; TCRdb lists only in-frame clones, some missing. The profile covers fewer than 90,000 clones, with about 83% appearing a single time and approximately 6% taken by the ten largest. Sequences were obtained from peripheral blood. These receptor sequences come from a man aged 65 to 85 with COVID-19, enrolled during active disease.

The chain joins TRBV15 to TRBJ2-7, with D perhaps matching TRBD2 (6 bases). The germline V gene encodes CDR1 LNHNV and CDR2 YYDKDF (reference sequence). The V gene lost 0 bases and the J gene lost 2 bases, with 11 bases spanning the gap. This CDR3 region has 15 residues. Here the CDR3 DNA reads TGTGCCACCAGCAGAGAGGGAGGTGGCACCTACGAGCAGTACTTC. This codes for CATSREGGGTYEQYF. The variable domain in full, completed from reference TRBV15 and TRBJ2-7, reads DAMVIQNPRYQVTQFGKPVTLSCSQTLNHNVMYWYQQKSSQAPKLLFHYYDKDFNNEADTPDNFQSRRPNTSFCFLDIRSPGLGDTAMYLCATSREGGGTYEQYFGPGTRLTVT.

This chain links TRBV3-1 (or the pseudogene TRBV3-2) with TRBJ2-1; D perhaps matches TRBD2 (5 bases). V was clipped by 2 bases and J by 5 bases, with 7 bases between them. The germline V gene has CDR1 LGHDT and CDR2 YNNKEL (reference sequence). This CDR3 contains 13 residues. The CDR3 nucleotides are TGTGCCAGCAGCCAACGAGGGAACAATGAGCAGTTCTTC. This encodes CASSQRGNNEQFF.

This chain uses TRBV19 with TRBJ2-2, with 7 bases that match TRBD2. CDR3 size: 18 residues. With 5 bases clipped from V and 2 bases from J, the junction kept 14 bases outside the gene matches. From germline, CDR1 is LNHDA and CDR2 SQIVND (reference sequence). CDR3 amino acids: CASSPRPLSGANTGELFF. CDR3 bases: TGTGCCAGTAGTCCCCGCCCTTTAAGCGGGGCTAACACCGGGGAGCTGTTTTTT. The full variable domain, rest sourced from reference TRBV19 and TRBJ2-2, is DGGITQSPKYLFRKEGQNVTLSCEQNLNHDAMYWYRQDPGQGLRLIYYSQIVNDFQKGDIAEGYSVSREKKESFPLTVTSAQKNPTAFYLCASSPRPLSGANTGELFFGEGSRLTVL.

The chain is built from TRBV6-2 or TRBV6-3 and TRBJ1-2; D uncertain. CDR3 length: 12 residues. Germline values: CDR1 MNHEY, CDR2 SVGEGT. Trimming removed 4 bases from V and 8 bases from J, with 11 bases in between. CDR3 nucleotides: TGTGCCAGCAGTTCATGGAAGAGGGGCTACACCTTC. Translated: CASSSWKRGYTF.

The chain employs TRBV28 and TRBJ2-7; D gene uncertain. Trimming removed 1 base from V and 1 base from J, with 11 bases in between. Germline CDR1 and CDR2: MDHEN and SYDVKM. This CDR3 has 15 residues. This CDR3 reads CASSLFSSKSYEQYF. The DNA for the CDR3 is TGTGCCAGCAGTTTATTCTCTAGTAAATCCTACGAGCAGTACTTC.

CDR3 DNA: TGTGCCAGCAGCTTAGCGACAGGGAACACTGAAGCTTTCTTT. This codes for CASSLATGNTEAFF. The chain uses TRBV7-8 and TRBJ1-1; D is possibly TRBD1 (6 bases). Between the trimmed V and J ends, which lost 0 bases and 1 base, there was a span of 6 bases. The CDR3 totals 14 residues. The germline gives CDR1 SGHVS, CDR2 FQNEAQ.